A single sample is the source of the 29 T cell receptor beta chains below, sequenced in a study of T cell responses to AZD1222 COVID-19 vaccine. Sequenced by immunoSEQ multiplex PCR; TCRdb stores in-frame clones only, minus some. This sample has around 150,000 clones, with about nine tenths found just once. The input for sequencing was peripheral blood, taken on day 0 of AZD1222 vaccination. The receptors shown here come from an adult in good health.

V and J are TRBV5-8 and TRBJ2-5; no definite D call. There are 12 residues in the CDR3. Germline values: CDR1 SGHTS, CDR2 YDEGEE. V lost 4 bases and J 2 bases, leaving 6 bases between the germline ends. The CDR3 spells CASSGVQETQYF. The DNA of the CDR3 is TGTGCCAGCAGCGGGGTGCAAGAGACCCAGTACTTC.

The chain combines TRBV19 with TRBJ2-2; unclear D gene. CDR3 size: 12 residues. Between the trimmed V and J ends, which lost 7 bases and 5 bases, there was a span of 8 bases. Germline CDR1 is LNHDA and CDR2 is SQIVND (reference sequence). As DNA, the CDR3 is TGTGCCAGTACCCTGGGGACCGGGGAGCTGTTTTTT. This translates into CASTLGTGELFF.

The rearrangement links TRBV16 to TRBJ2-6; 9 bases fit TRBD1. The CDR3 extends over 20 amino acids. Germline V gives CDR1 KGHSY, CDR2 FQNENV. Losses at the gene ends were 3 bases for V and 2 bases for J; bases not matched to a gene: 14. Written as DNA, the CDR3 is TGTGCCAGCAGCCAGCGACTCCGGGACAGGGTAGGGGCTGGGGCCAACGTCCTGACTTTC. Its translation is CASSQRLRDRVGAGANVLTF.

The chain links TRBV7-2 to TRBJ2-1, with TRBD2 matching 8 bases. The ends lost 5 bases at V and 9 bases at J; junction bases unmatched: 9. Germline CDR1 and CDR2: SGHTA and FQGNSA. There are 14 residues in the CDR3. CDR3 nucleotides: TGTGCCAGCAGCCCCGGGAGGCTAGCGGGTGAGCAGTTCTTC. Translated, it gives CASSPGRLAGEQFF.

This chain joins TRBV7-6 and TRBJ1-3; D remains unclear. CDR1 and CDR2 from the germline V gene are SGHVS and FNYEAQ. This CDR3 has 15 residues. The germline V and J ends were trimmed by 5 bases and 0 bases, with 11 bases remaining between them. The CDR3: CASSLGRASGNTIYF. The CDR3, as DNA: TGTGCCAGCAGCCTAGGACGGGCCTCTGGAAACACCATATATTTT.

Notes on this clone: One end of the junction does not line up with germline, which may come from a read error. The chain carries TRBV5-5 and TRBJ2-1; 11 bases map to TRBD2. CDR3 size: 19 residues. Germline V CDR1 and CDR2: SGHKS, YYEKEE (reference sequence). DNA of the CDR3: TGTGCCAGCAGGTTGGGGCTAGCGGGGGGCCTATCCTCCTACAATGAGCAGTTCTTC. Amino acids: CASRLGLAGGLSSYNEQFF.

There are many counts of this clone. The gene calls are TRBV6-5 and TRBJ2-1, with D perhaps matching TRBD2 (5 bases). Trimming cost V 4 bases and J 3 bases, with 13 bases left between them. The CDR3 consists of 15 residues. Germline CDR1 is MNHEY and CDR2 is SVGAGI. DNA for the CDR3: TGTGCCAGCAGTTTAGGTACTAGTCTCTACAATGAGCAGTTCTTC. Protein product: CASSLGTSLYNEQFF.

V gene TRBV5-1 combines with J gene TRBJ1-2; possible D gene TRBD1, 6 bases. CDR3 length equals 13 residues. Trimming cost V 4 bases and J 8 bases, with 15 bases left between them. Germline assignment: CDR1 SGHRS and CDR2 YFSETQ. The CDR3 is CASSPGDGRGYTF. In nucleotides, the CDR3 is TGCGCCAGCAGCCCAGGGGACGGACGGGGCTACACCTTC. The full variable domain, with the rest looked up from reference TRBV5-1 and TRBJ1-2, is KAGVTQTPRYLIKTRGQQVTLSCSPISGHRSVSWYQQTPGQGLQFLFEYFSETQRNKGNFPGRFSGRQFSNSRSEMNVSTLELGDSALYLCASSPGDGRGYTFGSGTRLTVV.

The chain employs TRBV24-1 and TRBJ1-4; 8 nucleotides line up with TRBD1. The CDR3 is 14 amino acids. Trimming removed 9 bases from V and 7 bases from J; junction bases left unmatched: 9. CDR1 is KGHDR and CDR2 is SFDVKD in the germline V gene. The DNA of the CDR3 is TGTGCCACCCCTCGGACAGGGTCAGGTGAAAAACTGTTTTTT. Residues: CATPRTGSGEKLFF.

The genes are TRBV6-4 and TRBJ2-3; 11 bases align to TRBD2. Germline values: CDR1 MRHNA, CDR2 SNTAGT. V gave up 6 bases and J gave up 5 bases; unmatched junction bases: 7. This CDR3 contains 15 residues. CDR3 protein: CASSQLAGDGDTQYF. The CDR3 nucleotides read TGTGCCAGCAGCCAACTAGCGGGAGATGGAGATACGCAGTATTTT.

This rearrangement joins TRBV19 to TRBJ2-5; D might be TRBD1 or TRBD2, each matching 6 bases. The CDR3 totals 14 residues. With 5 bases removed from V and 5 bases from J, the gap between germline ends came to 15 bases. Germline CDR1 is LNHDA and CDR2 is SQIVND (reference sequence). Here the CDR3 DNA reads TGTGCCAGTAGTCCCCCGGGGGCAAGGGAGACCCAGTACTTC. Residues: CASSPPGARETQYF. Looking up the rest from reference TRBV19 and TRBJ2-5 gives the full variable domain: DGGITQSPKYLFRKEGQNVTLSCEQNLNHDAMYWYRQDPGQGLRLIYYSQIVNDFQKGDIAEGYSVSREKKESFPLTVTSAQKNPTAFYLCASSPPGARETQYFGPGTRLLVL.

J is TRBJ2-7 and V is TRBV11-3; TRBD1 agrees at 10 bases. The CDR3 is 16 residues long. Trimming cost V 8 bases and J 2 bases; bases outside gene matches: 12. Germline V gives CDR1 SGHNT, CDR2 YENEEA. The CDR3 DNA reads TGTGCCAGCGAGGCGGGACAGGGGCTCCTAACCTACGAGCAGTACTTC. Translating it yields CASEAGQGLLTYEQYF.

The CDR3 region has the DNA TGTGCCAGCTCACCAATGCAGATAAACGATTCACCCCTCCACTTT. Translating it yields CASSPMQINDSPLHF. This chain links TRBV18 with TRBJ1-6; D ambiguous. Germline CDR1 is KGHSH and CDR2 is LQKENI. The germline V and J ends were trimmed by 2 bases and 8 bases, with 13 bases remaining between them. The CDR3 spans 15 residues. Based on the CDR3 plus reference TRBV18 and TRBJ1-6, the full variable domain is NAGVMQNPRHLVRRRGQEARLRCSPMKGHSHVYWYRQLPEEGLKFMVYLQKENIIDESGMPKERFSAEFPKEGPSILRIQQVVRGDSAAYFCASSPMQINDSPLHFGNGTRLTVT.

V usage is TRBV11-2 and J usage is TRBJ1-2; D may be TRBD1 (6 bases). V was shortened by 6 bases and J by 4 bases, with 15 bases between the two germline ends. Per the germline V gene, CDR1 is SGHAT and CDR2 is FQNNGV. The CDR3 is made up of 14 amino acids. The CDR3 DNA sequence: TGTGCCAGCAGAGACATTGACAGGATCTATGGCTACACCTTC. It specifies CASRDIDRIYGYTF.

CDR3 DNA sequence: TGTGCCAGCAGTGAGCAACAGTCTCAATTTAACACTGAAGCTTTCTTT. As protein: CASSEQQSQFNTEAFF. The chain has TRBV2 and TRBJ1-1; D gene unclear. The CDR3 extends over 16 amino acids. Trimming took 3 bases from V and 2 from J, leaving 16 bases between them. Germline CDR1 and CDR2: SNHLY and FYNNEI.

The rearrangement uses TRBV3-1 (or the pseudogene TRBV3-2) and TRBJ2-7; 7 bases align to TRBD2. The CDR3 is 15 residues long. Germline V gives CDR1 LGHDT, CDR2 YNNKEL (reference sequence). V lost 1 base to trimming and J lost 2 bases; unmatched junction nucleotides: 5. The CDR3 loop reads CASSQVKRGTYEQYF. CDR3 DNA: TGTGCCAGCAGCCAAGTTAAGCGGGGAACCTACGAGCAGTACTTC.

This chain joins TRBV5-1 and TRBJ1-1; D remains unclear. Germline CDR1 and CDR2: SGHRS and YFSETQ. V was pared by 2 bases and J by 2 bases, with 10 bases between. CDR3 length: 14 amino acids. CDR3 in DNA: TGCGCCAGCAGCTTAGACGGGGTAAACACTGAAGCTTTCTTT. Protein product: CASSLDGVNTEAFF.

CDR3 region: CASSYRELQFF. In nucleotides, the CDR3 is TGTGCCAGCAGTTACCGGGAACTGCAGTTCTTC. The chain uses TRBV6-6 and TRBJ2-1; D possibly corresponds to TRBD2 (5 bases). Germline CDR1 reads MNHNY; CDR2 reads SVGAGI (reference sequence). The CDR3 extends over 11 amino acids. Trimming removed 2 bases from V and 12 bases from J, with 8 bases in between.

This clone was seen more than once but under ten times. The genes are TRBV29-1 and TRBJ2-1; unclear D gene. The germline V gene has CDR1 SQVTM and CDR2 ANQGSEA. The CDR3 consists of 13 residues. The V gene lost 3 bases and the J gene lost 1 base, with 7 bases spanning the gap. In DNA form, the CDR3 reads TGCAGCGTTGACCCTCGATCCTACAATGAGCAGTTCTTC. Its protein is CSVDPRSYNEQFF.

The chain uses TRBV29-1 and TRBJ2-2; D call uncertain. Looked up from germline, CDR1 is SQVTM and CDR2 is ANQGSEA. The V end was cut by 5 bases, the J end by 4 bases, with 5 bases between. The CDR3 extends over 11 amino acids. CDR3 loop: CSVLSTGELFF. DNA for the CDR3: TGCAGCGTTCTTTCCACCGGGGAGCTGTTTTTT.

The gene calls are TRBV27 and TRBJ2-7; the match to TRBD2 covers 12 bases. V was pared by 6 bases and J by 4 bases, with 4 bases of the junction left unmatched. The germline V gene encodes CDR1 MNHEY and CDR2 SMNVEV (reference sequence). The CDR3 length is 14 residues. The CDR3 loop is CASRMGTSGYEQYF. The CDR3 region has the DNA TGTGCCAGCAGGATGGGGACTAGCGGGTACGAGCAGTACTTC.

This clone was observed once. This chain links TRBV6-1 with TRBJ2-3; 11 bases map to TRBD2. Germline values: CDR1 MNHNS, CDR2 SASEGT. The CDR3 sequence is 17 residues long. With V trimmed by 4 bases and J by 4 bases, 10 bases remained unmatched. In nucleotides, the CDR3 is TGTGCCAGCAGTGGAAGCTTAGCGGGAGGGGCAGCAGATACGCAGTATTTT. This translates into CASSGSLAGGAADTQYF.

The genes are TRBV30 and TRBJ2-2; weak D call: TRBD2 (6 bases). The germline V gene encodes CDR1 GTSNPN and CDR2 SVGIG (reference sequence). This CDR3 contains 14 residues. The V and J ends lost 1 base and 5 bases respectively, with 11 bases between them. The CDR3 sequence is CAWSEGLETGELFF. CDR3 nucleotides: TGTGCCTGGAGTGAGGGACTGGAAACCGGGGAGCTGTTTTTT.

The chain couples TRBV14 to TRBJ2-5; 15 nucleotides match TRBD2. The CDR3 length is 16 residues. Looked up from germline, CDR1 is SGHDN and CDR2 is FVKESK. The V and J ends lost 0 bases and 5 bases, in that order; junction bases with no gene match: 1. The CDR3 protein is CASSQEGTSGGETQYF. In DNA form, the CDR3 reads TGTGCCAGCAGCCAAGAAGGGACTAGCGGGGGGGAGACCCAGTACTTC. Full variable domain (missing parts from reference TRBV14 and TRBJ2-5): EAGVTQFPSHSVIEKGQTVTLRCDPISGHDNLYWYRRVMGKEIKFLLHFVKESKQDESGMPNNRFLAERTGGTYSTLKVQPAELEDSGVYFCASSQEGTSGGETQYFGPGTRLLVL.

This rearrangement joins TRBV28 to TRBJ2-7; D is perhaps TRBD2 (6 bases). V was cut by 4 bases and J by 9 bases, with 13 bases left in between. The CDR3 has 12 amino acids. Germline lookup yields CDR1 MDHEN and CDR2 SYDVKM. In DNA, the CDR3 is TGTGCCAGCAGTTCGTCTAGCGCCGTGCAGTACTTC. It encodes CASSSSSAVQYF.

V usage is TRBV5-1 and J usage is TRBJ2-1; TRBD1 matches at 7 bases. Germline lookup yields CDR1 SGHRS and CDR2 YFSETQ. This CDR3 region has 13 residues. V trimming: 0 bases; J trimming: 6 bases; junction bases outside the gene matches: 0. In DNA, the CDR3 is TGCGCCAGCAGCTTGGCAGGGGGCAATGAGCAGTTCTTC. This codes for CASSLAGGNEQFF. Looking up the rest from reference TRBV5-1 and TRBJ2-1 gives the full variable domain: KAGVTQTPRYLIKTRGQQVTLSCSPISGHRSVSWYQQTPGQGLQFLFEYFSETQRNKGNFPGRFSGRQFSNSRSEMNVSTLELGDSALYLCASSLAGGNEQFFGPGTRLTVL.

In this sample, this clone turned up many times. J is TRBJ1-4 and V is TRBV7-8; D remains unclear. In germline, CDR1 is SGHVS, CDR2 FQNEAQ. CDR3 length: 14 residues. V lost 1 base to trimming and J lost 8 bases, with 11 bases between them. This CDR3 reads CASSLGAVAEKLFF. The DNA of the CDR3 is TGTGCCAGCAGCTTAGGGGCGGTGGCCGAAAAACTGTTTTTT.

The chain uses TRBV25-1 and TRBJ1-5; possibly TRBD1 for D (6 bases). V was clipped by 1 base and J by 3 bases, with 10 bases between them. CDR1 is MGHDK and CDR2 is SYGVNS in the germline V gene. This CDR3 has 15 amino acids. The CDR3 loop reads CASSESGQLNQPQHF. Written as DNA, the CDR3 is TGTGCCAGCAGTGAATCCGGACAGCTCAATCAGCCCCAGCATTTT.

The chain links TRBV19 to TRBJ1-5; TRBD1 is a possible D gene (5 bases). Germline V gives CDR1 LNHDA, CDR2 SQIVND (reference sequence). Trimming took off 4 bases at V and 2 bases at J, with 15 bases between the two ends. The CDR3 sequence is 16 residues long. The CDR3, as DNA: TGTGCCAGTAGTACGATGGTGGGGCTAGGCAATCAGCCCCAGCATTTT. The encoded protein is CASSTMVGLGNQPQHF. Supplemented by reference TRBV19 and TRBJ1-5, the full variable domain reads DGGITQSPKYLFRKEGQNVTLSCEQNLNHDAMYWYRQDPGQGLRLIYYSQIVNDFQKGDIAEGYSVSREKKESFPLTVTSAQKNPTAFYLCASSTMVGLGNQPQHFGDGTRLSIL.